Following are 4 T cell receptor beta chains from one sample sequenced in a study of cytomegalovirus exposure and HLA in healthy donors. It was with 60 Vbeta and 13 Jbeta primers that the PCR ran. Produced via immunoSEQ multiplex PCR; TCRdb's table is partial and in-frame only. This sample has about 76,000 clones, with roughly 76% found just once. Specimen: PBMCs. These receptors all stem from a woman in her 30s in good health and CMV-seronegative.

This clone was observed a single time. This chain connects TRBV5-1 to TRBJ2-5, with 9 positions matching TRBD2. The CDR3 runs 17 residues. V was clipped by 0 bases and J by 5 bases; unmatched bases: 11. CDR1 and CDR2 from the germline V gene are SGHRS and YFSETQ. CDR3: CASSLELSGSIRETQYF. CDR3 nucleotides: TGCGCCAGCAGCTTGGAACTTAGCGGGAGTATTCGGGAGACCCAGTACTTC.

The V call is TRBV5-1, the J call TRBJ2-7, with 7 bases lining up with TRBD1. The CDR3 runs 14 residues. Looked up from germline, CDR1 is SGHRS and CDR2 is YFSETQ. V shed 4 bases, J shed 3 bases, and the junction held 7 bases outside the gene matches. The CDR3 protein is CASSPDRVFYEQYF. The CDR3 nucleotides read TGCGCCAGCAGCCCCGACAGGGTTTTCTACGAGCAGTACTTC.

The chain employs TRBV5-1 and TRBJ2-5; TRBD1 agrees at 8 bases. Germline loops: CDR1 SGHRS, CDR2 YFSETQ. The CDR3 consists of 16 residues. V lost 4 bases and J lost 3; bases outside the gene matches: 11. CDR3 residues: CASSPQGRGREETQYF. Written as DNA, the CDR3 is TGCGCCAGCAGCCCTCAAGGCAGGGGGCGGGAAGAGACCCAGTACTTC.

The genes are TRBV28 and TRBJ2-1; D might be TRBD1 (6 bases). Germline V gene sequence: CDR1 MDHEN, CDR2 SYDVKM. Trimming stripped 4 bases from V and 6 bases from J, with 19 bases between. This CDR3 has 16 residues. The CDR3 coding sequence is TGTGCCAGCAGTTCGACAGGAATTGGTGGAGGCAATGAGCAGTTCTTC. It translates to CASSSTGIGGGNEQFF.